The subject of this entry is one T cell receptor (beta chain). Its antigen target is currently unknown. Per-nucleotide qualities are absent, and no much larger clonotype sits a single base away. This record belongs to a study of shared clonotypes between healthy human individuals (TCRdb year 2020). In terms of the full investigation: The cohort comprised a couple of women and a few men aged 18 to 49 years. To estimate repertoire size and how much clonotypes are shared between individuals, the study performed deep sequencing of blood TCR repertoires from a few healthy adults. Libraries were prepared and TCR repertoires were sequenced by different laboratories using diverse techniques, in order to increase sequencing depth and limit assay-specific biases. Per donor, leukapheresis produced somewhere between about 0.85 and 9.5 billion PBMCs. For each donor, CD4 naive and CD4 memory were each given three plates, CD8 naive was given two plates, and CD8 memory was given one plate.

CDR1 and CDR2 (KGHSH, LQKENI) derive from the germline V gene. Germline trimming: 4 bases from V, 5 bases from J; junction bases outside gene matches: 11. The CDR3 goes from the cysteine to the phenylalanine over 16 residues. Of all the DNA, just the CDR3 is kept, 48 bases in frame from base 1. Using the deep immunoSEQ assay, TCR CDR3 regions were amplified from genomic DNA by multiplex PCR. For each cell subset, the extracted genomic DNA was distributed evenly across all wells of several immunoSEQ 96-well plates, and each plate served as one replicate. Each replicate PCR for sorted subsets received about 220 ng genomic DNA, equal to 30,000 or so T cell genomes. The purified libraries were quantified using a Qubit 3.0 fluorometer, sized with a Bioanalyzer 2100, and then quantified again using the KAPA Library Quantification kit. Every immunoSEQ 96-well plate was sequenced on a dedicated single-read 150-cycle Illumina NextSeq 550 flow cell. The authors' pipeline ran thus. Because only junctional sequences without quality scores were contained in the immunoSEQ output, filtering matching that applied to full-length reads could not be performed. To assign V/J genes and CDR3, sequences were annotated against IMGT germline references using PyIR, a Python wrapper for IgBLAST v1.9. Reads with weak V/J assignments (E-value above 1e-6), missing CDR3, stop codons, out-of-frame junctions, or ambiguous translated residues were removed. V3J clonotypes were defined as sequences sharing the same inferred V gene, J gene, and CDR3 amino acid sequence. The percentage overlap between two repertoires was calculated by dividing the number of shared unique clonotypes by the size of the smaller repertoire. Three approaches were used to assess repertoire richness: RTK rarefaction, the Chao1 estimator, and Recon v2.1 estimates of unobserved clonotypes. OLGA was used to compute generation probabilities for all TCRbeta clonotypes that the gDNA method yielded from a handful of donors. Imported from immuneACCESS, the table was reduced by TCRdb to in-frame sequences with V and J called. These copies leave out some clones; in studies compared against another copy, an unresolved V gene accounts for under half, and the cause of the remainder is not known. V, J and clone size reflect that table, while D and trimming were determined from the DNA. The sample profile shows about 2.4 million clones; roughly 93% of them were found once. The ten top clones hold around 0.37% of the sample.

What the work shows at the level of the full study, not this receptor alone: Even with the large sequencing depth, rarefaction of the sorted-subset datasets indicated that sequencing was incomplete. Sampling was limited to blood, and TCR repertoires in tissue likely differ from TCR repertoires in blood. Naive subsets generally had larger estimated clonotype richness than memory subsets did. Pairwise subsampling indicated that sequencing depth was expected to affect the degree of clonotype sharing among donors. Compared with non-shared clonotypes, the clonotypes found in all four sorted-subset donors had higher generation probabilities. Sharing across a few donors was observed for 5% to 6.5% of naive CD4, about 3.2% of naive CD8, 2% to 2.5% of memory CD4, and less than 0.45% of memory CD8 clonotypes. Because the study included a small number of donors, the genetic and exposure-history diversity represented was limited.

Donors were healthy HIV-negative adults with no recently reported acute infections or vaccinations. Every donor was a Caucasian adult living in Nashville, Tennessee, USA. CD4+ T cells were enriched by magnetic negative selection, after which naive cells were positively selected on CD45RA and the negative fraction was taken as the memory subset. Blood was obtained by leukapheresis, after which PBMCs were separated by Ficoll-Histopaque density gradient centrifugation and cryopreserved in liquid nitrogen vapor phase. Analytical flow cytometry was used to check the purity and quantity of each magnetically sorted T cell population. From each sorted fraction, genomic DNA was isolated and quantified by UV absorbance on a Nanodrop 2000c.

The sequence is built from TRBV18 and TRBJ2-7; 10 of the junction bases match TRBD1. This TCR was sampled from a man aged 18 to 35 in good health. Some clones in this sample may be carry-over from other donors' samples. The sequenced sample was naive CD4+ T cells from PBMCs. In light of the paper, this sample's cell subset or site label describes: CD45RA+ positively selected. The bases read TGTGCCAGCTCACTCCCGGGACAGGGGTTTCGCGACGAGCAGTACTTC. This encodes CASSLPGQGFRDEQYF.